A single sample is the source of the 20 T cell receptor beta chains below, sequenced in a study of cytomegalovirus exposure and HLA in healthy donors. In the PCR, 60 Vbeta and 13 Jbeta primers were used. Sequencing was performed with immunoSEQ multiplex PCR; in TCRdb, only in-frame clones are kept and a portion is missing. The sample includes about 190,000 clones, roughly 80% of them seen just once. The specimen was PBMCs. The receptor source for this set is a man between 35 and 55 years old in good health and CMV-seropositive.

The chain joins TRBV2 to TRBJ1-1; 7 nucleotides match TRBD1. This CDR3 spans 14 amino acids. V lost 0 bases to trimming and J lost 5 bases; unmatched junction nucleotides: 3. Germline CDR1 and CDR2: SNHLY and FYNNEI. CDR3 coding DNA: TGTGCCAGCAGTGAAGCGACACAGGGGACTGAAGCTTTCTTT. Its translation is CASSEATQGTEAFF.

The genes are TRBV5-8 and TRBJ1-2; no clear D gene. V was shortened by 0 bases and J by 1 base, with 4 bases between the two germline ends. Germline lookup yields CDR1 SGHTS and CDR2 YDEGEE. The CDR3 extends over 13 amino acids. Here the CDR3 reads CASSLAGNYGYTF. The CDR3 DNA sequence: TGTGCCAGCAGCTTGGCCGGTAACTATGGCTACACCTTC.

V gene TRBV7-8 combines with J gene TRBJ2-7; 7 nucleotides line up with TRBD1. The CDR3 is made up of 15 amino acids. Germline values: CDR1 SGHVS, CDR2 FQNEAQ. The V gene end was trimmed by 1 base and the J gene end by 3 bases; junction bases not matched to a gene: 6. CDR3 residues: CASSLGGTALYEQYF. The CDR3 coding sequence is TGTGCCAGCAGCTTAGGGGGGACAGCCCTCTACGAGCAGTACTTC. The full variable domain, its missing parts supplied by reference TRBV7-8 and TRBJ2-7, is GAGVSQSPRYKVAKRGQDVALRCDPISGHVSLFWYQQALGQGPEFLTYFQNEAQLDKSGLPSDRFFAERPEGSVSTLKIQRTQQEDSAVYLCASSLGGTALYEQYFGPGTRLTVT.

As regards this clone: At one end the junction does not follow the germline gene, possibly because of a read error. The chain carries TRBV6-5 and TRBJ2-7, with 9 bases aligning to TRBD2. CDR3 length equals 13 residues. Germline CDR1 reads MNHEY; CDR2 reads SVGAGI. The DNA for the CDR3 is TGTGCCAGCAGCGCGGGAGGGCCGGGCGAGCAGCACTTC. It specifies CASSAGGPGEQHF.

Written as DNA, the CDR3 is TGTGCCAGCAGCCCCCAGACAGGGTGGGGCACAGATACGCAGTATTTT. It is translated as CASSPQTGWGTDTQYF. This chain joins TRBV7-3 and TRBJ2-3; the match to TRBD1 covers 7 bases. V gave up 5 bases and J gave up 1 base; unmatched junction bases: 9. CDR3 size: 16 residues. Germline CDR1 reads SGHTA; CDR2 reads FQGTGA. Together with reference TRBV7-3 and TRBJ2-3, the CDR3 gives the full variable domain: GAGVSQTPSNKVTEKGKYVELRCDPISGHTALYWYRQSLGQGPEFLIYFQGTGAADDSGLPNDRFFAVRPEGSVSTLKIQRTERGDSAVYLCASSPQTGWGTDTQYFGPGTRLTVL.

The chain recombines TRBV9 with TRBJ2-2; 9 bases fit TRBD2. Trimming took 0 bases from V and 5 from J; bases not matched to a gene: 5. Germline values: CDR1 SGDLS, CDR2 YYNGEE. The length of the CDR3 is 16 residues. The CDR3 nucleotides read TGTGCCAGCAGCGTAGGCGGGAGGGCCGGTACCGGGGAGCTGTTTTTT. Amino acids: CASSVGGRAGTGELFF.

This chain links TRBV28 with TRBJ2-7, with D possibly TRBD2 on 6 matching bases. The CDR3 sequence is 12 residues long. Per the germline V gene, CDR1 is MDHEN and CDR2 is SYDVKM. The V end lost 4 bases, the J end lost 2 bases, and 6 bases lay between the germline ends. CDR3 sequence reads: CASSSGAYEQYF. The CDR3 DNA is TGTGCCAGCAGTTCGGGGGCCTACGAGCAGTACTTC.

This chain links TRBV7-9 with TRBJ2-3; 7 bases are a match to TRBD1. The CDR3 spans 15 residues. Germline V lookup: CDR1 SEHNR, CDR2 FQNEAQ (reference sequence). J was trimmed by 0 bases and V by 4 bases; bases with no gene match: 4. CDR3 amino acids: CASSSTGPSTDTQYF. The CDR3 coding sequence is TGTGCCAGCAGCTCGACAGGGCCTAGCACAGATACGCAGTATTTT.

The J gene is TRBJ2-7, the V gene TRBV11-3; TRBD2 is a possible D gene (6 bases). V dropped 0 bases and J dropped 2 bases, with 8 bases sitting between them. Germline assignment: CDR1 SGHNT and CDR2 YENEEA. The CDR3 loop spans 14 amino acids. The CDR3 bases are TGTGCCAGCAGCTTAGACGGGGAGGCCTACGAGCAGTACTTC. Protein: CASSLDGEAYEQYF.

The V call is TRBV5-4, the J call TRBJ2-1, with TRBD1 matching over 11 bases. CDR3 size: 15 residues. The junction had 4 bases not matched to a gene; V was cut back by 2 bases and J by 6 bases. Germline V CDR1 and CDR2: SGHNT, YYREEE (reference sequence). The CDR3: CASSLGQGASNEQFF. As DNA, the CDR3 is TGTGCCAGCAGCTTAGGACAGGGGGCCTCCAATGAGCAGTTCTTC. Full variable domain (rest looked up from reference TRBV5-4 and TRBJ2-1): ETGVTQSPTHLIKTRGQQVTLRCSSQSGHNTVSWYQQALGQGPQFIFQYYREEENGRGNFPPRFSGLQFPNYSSELNVNALELDDSALYLCASSLGQGASNEQFFGPGTRLTVL.

V is TRBV11-2 and J is TRBJ1-6; D uncertain. The CDR3 covers 17 residues. The V gene lost 5 bases and the J gene lost 4 bases, with 18 bases spanning the gap. The germline gives CDR1 SGHAT, CDR2 FQNNGV. The DNA for the CDR3 is TGTGCCAGCAGCCCGGGGATGTTTAGCCAGTATAATTCACCCCTCCACTTT. This translates into CASSPGMFSQYNSPLHF.

The J gene is TRBJ2-2, the V gene TRBV28; 9 positions agree with TRBD2. The CDR3 is made up of 13 amino acids. With 11 bases clipped from V and 5 bases from J, the junction kept 6 bases outside the gene matches. CDR1 is MDHEN, CDR2 SYDVKM, per germline. Here the CDR3 DNA reads TGTGCCGCCCAGGGACTAGCAACCGGGGAGCTGTTTTTT. It translates to CAAQGLATGELFF.

This clone appeared once. This chain links TRBV11-2 with TRBJ2-7, with D maybe TRBD2 (6 bases). CDR3 length: 15 amino acids. Trimming removed 5 bases at V and 2 bases at J, with 16 bases between. Germline CDR1 SGHAT, CDR2 FQNNGV. CDR3 sequence reads: CASSLPEGPTYEQYF. CDR3 nucleotides: TGTGCCAGCAGCCTTCCGGAGGGCCCTACCTACGAGCAGTACTTC.

This clone was counted a few times. The CDR3 sequence: CSAAIQGLTYEQYF. DNA of the CDR3: TGCAGCGCCGCAATACAGGGTCTGACCTACGAGCAGTACTTC. The chain links TRBV29-1 to TRBJ2-5, with TRBD1 as a possible D gene (6 bases). The J call may be in error: the DNA end matches TRBJ2-7 better. Germline V lookup: CDR1 SQVTM, CDR2 ANQGSEA. The CDR3 runs 14 residues.

V gene TRBV6-1 combines with J gene TRBJ2-5; D perhaps matches TRBD1 (6 bases). In germline, CDR1 is MNHNS, CDR2 SASEGT. The CDR3 runs 12 residues. Between the trimmed V and J ends, which lost 7 bases and 8 bases, there was a span of 14 bases. The CDR3 protein is CASTTNRATQYF. In DNA form, the CDR3 reads TGTGCCAGCACCACAAACAGGGCTACCCAGTACTTC.

The chain recombines TRBV19 with TRBJ2-4; 9 bases line up with TRBD1. V trimming: 5 bases; J trimming: 4 bases; junction bases outside the gene matches: 15. This CDR3 region has 18 residues. Looked up from germline, CDR1 is LNHDA and CDR2 is SQIVND (reference sequence). CDR3 sequence: CASSPQSSRQGGKNIQYF. The CDR3, as DNA: TGTGCCAGTAGTCCTCAATCTTCCCGACAGGGGGGGAAAAACATTCAGTACTTC. Full variable domain (remainder filled in from reference TRBV19 and TRBJ2-4): DGGITQSPKYLFRKEGQNVTLSCEQNLNHDAMYWYRQDPGQGLRLIYYSQIVNDFQKGDIAEGYSVSREKKESFPLTVTSAQKNPTAFYLCASSPQSSRQGGKNIQYFGAGTRLSVL.

The J gene is TRBJ1-3, the V gene TRBV6-1, with TRBD1 as a possible D gene (5 bases). The CDR3 has 15 amino acids. Trimming cost V 2 bases and J 4 bases, with 12 bases left between them. Germline loops: CDR1 MNHNS, CDR2 SASEGT. The CDR3 loop reads CASSELGGGGNTIYF. In nucleotides, the CDR3 is TGTGCCAGCAGTGAACTGGGCGGGGGAGGAAACACCATATATTTT.

This chain connects TRBV27 to TRBJ1-2; D remains unclear. The CDR3 has 13 amino acids. The germline CDR1 and CDR2 sequences are MNHEY and SMNVEV (reference sequence). With 6 bases removed from V and 2 bases from J, the gap between germline ends came to 10 bases. This CDR3 reads CASSREPNYGYTF. CDR3 bases: TGTGCCAGCAGCCGGGAACCAAACTATGGCTACACCTTC.

CDR3: CASSFPGGLNEQFF. CDR3 nucleotide sequence: TGTGCCAGCAGCTTTCCGGGGGGGCTAAATGAGCAGTTCTTC. The chain couples TRBV5-5 to TRBJ2-1; 8 nucleotides line up with TRBD2. CDR1 and CDR2 (germline): SGHKS, YYEKEE (reference sequence). The V gene end was trimmed by 2 bases and the J gene end by 7 bases; junction bases not matched to a gene: 5. CDR3 length equals 14 residues.

CDR3 protein: CASRRTSGGEWTQYF. In nucleotides, the CDR3 is TGTGCCAGCAGACGGACTAGCGGAGGAGAGTGGACCCAGTACTTC. The rearrangement joins TRBV27 to TRBJ2-5; TRBD2 matches 10 bases. The CDR3 consists of 15 residues. V lost 6 bases and J lost 7; bases outside the gene matches: 11. Germline-derived CDR1 and CDR2 are MNHEY and SMNVEV (reference sequence).